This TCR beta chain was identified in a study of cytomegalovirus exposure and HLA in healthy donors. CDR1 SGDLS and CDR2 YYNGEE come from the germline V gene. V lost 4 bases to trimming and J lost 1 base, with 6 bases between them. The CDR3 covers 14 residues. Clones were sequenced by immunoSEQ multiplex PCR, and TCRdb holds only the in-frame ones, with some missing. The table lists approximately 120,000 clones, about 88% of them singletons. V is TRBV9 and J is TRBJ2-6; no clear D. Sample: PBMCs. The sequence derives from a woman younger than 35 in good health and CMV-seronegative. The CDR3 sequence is CASSPVSGANVLTF. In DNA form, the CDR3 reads TGTGCCAGCAGCCCTGTATCTGGGGCCAACGTCCTGACTTTC.